The clone carrying this T cell receptor beta chain has more than one count but fewer than ten. The data originate from a study of regulatory T cells in long-lasting Graves disease. Time point: persistent/refractory GD, antithyroid drugs over 5 years with positive TRAb. The TCR library was made from RNA that had been extracted from PBMCs in TRIzol. The TCR beta library used iRepertoire HTBI primers with Arm-PCR amplification of CDR3. TCRdb processed the multiplex PCR reads anew with MiXCR; each CDR3 protein has one entry. This table holds approximately 400,000 distinct CDR3 sequences, roughly 20% found once. There are 14 residues in the CDR3. CDR1 is DFQATT, CDR2 SNEGSKA, per germline (reference sequence). V was trimmed by 4 bases and J by 5 bases, leaving 17 bases between them.

The chain uses TRBV20-1 and TRBJ1-1, with TRBD1 as a possible D gene (6 bases). The material sequenced was peripheral blood mononuclear cells (PBMCs), taken when the disease was refractory, from a patient treated with antithyroid drugs. This clonotype was obtained from a woman between 40 and 50 years old with Graves disease. CDR3 sequence (DNA): TGCAGTGCTAACCTTGGACAGAAGGGTACTGAAGCTTTCTTT. Its protein is CSANLGQKGTEAFF.